This is a list of T cell receptor beta chains from one sample in a study of a mutant IDH1 vaccine in newly diagnosed glioma. These TCRs' antigens remain unknown. The protocol was immunoSEQ multiplex PCR, while the TCRdb copy is restricted to in-frame clones and leaves out a portion. The sample has almost 30,000 clones, roughly 87% seen once. Sequencing was performed on peripheral blood mononuclear cells (PBMCs), taken from a glioma patient whose treatment included an IDH1 peptide vaccine. These receptors were obtained from a woman between 40 and 55 years old with glioma. Some clones in this sample may be carry-over from other donors' samples. The CDR3 runs from the conserved cysteine through the conserved F or W. The order of the fields is clone size, CDR3 length, D gene, V gene, J gene, CDR3 protein, CDR3 DNA. The D gene is left open where the match is weak. The size entry is marked missing in some rows and otherwise reads once, few, many or a size class.

size: NA
length: 15
D: TRBD1
V: TRBV7-9
J: TRBJ2-7
CDR3: CASSTPGTGKYEQYF
DNA: TGTGCCAGCAGCACCCCCGGGACAGGGAAGTACGAGCAGTACTTC

size: NA
length: 11
D: NA
V: TRBV10-3
J: TRBJ1-4
CDR3: CAISVEGKLFF
DNA: TGTGCCATCAGTGTAGAGGGAAAACTGTTTTTT

size: NA
length: 15
D: TRBD1
V: TRBV7-2
J: TRBJ2-3
CDR3: CASRRDRGFADTQYF
DNA: TGTGCCAGCAGGAGGGACAGGGGGTTCGCAGATACGCAGTATTTT

size: NA
length: 16
D: TRBD1
V: TRBV2
J: TRBJ1-5
CDR3: CASSRAGGLGNQPQHF
DNA: TGTGCCAGCAGTAGGGCAGGGGGATTGGGCAATCAGCCCCAGCATTTT

size: NA
length: 18
D: NA
V: TRBV5-5
J: TRBJ2-5
CDR3: CASSLSLYSRTREETQYF
DNA: TGTGCCAGCAGTCTGTCCCTATACAGCCGGACGAGAGAAGAGACCCAGTACTTC

size: NA
length: 16
D: NA
V: TRBV27
J: TRBJ2-7
CDR3: CASRPLDWGAPNEQYF
DNA: TGTGCCAGCAGACCCCTCGACTGGGGGGCCCCTAACGAGCAGTACTTC

size: NA
length: 15
D: NA
V: TRBV25-1
J: TRBJ1-3
CDR3: CASSESDGSGNTIYF
DNA: TGTGCCAGCAGTGAATCGGATGGCTCTGGAAACACCATATATTTT

size: NA
length: 12
D: NA
V: TRBV4-1
J: TRBJ1-1
CDR3: CASSPSNTEAFF
DNA: TGCGCCAGCAGCCCCTCGAACACTGAAGCTTTCTTT

size: NA
length: 13
D: NA
V: TRBV19
J: TRBJ1-5
CDR3: CASSILANQPQHF
DNA: TGTGCCAGTAGTATTCTGGCGAATCAGCCCCAGCATTTT

size: NA
length: 15
D: TRBD2
V: TRBV5-1
J: TRBJ2-2
CDR3: CASSSTSGTTGELFF
DNA: TGCGCCAGCAGCTCGACTAGCGGAACCACCGGGGAGCTGTTTTTT

size: NA
length: 13
D: NA
V: TRBV6-6
J: TRBJ1-1
CDR3: CATRRGVNTEAFF
DNA: TGTGCCACCCGAAGGGGAGTCAACACTGAAGCTTTCTTT

size: NA
length: 14
D: NA
V: TRBV28
J: TRBJ2-7
CDR3: CASSQHGTPYEQYF
DNA: TGTGCCAGCAGCCAACACGGGACACCCTACGAGCAGTACTTC

size: once
length: 17
D: TRBD1
V: TRBV27
J: TRBJ2-5
CDR3: CASSPLNLDRNQETQYF
DNA: TGTGCCAGCAGTCCACTCAACCTGGACAGGAACCAAGAGACCCAGTACTTC

size: NA
length: 15
D: NA
V: TRBV7-9
J: TRBJ2-1
CDR3: CASSLPMGAYNEQFF
DNA: TGTGCCAGCAGCCTCCCGATGGGGGCTTACAATGAGCAGTTCTTC

size: NA
length: 14
D: NA
V: TRBV7-9
J: TRBJ1-1
CDR3: CASSLHGGNTEAFF
DNA: TGTGCCAGCAGCTTACATGGGGGGAACACTGAAGCTTTCTTT

size: NA
length: 13
D: NA
V: TRBV6-6
J: TRBJ1-1
CDR3: CATGRGENTEAFF
DNA: TGTGCCACGGGGCGCGGCGAGAACACTGAAGCTTTCTTT

size: NA
length: 15
D: TRBD2
V: TRBV5-4
J: TRBJ2-5
CDR3: CASSMGLAGLETQYF
DNA: TGTGCCAGCAGTATGGGCCTAGCGGGGTTAGAGACCCAGTACTTC

size: NA
length: 13
D: NA
V: TRBV28
J: TRBJ1-2
CDR3: CASSLGRIYGYTF
DNA: TGTGCCAGCAGTTTGGGGCGGATCTATGGCTACACCTTC

size: NA
length: 16
D: NA
V: TRBV4-1
J: TRBJ2-1
CDR3: CASSQDQGTGGNEQFF
DNA: TGCGCCAGCAGCCAAGATCAGGGGACTGGGGGCAATGAGCAGTTCTTC

size: NA
length: 16
D: NA
V: TRBV7-2
J: TRBJ1-3
CDR3: CASSLASSRDGNTIYF
DNA: TGTGCCAGCAGCTTAGCCTCGAGCAGGGATGGAAACACCATATATTTT

size: NA
length: 11
D: NA
V: TRBV7-9
J: TRBJ1-2
CDR3: CASSLDSDHTF
DNA: TGTGCCAGCAGCTTAGATAGTGATCACACCTTC

size: few
length: 16
D: NA
V: TRBV28
J: TRBJ2-3
CDR3: CASSPPHRHPKDTQYF
DNA: TGTGCCAGCAGTCCCCCACACCGACACCCCAAGGATACGCAGTATTTT

size: NA
length: 13
D: NA
V: TRBV5-1
J: TRBJ2-1
CDR3: CASSLEGSNEQFF
DNA: TGCGCCAGCAGCTTGGAGGGGAGCAATGAGCAGTTCTTC

size: NA
length: 15
D: NA
V: TRBV6-1
J: TRBJ2-5
CDR3: CASSRDLTSPETQYF
DNA: TGTGCCAGTAGCCGGGACCTTACCTCCCCAGAGACCCAGTACTTC

size: NA
length: 15
D: TRBD2
V: TRBV6-4
J: TRBJ2-5
CDR3: CASSPGLAGVETQYF
DNA: TGTGCCAGCAGTCCGGGACTAGCGGGGGTAGAGACCCAGTACTTC

size: NA
length: 16
D: NA
V: TRBV4-3
J: TRBJ1-5
CDR3: CASSQDRGGFNQPQHF
DNA: TGCGCCAGCAGCCAAGATAGGGGGGGATTCAATCAGCCCCAGCATTTT

size: NA
length: 14
D: NA
V: TRBV5-1
J: TRBJ2-7
CDR3: CASSLDKGPYEQYF
DNA: TGCGCCAGCAGCTTGGATAAGGGACCCTACGAGCAGTACTTC

size: NA
length: 14
D: NA
V: TRBV5-5
J: TRBJ2-7
CDR3: CASSPSGSYYEQYF
DNA: TGTGCCAGCAGCCCAAGCGGGTCCTACTACGAGCAGTACTTC

size: NA
length: 15
D: NA
V: TRBV11-2
J: TRBJ1-4
CDR3: CASSDPRAEGEKLFF
DNA: TGTGCCAGCAGCGACCCCAGGGCCGAGGGTGAAAAACTGTTTTTT

size: NA
length: 14
D: TRBD1
V: TRBV27
J: TRBJ2-1
CDR3: CASSEGQGANEQFF
DNA: TGTGCCAGCAGTGAGGGACAGGGGGCAAATGAGCAGTTCTTC

size: NA
length: 12
D: NA
V: TRBV29-1
J: TRBJ2-7
CDR3: CSVDTGIHEQYF
DNA: TGCAGCGTTGATACAGGGATCCACGAGCAGTACTTC

size: NA
length: 14
D: NA
V: TRBV7-6
J: TRBJ2-3
CDR3: CASSLGVLADTQYF
DNA: TGTGCCAGCAGTCTAGGGGTTTTGGCAGATACGCAGTATTTT

size: NA
length: 17
D: NA
V: TRBV7-8
J: TRBJ2-2
CDR3: CASSPHLASGNTGELFF
DNA: TGTGCCAGCAGCCCGCACTTAGCATCCGGGAACACCGGGGAGCTGTTTTTT

size: NA
length: 14
D: NA
V: TRBV7-8
J: TRBJ1-3
CDR3: CASSLTTVGNTIYF
DNA: TGTGCCAGCAGCTTGACGACAGTTGGAAACACCATATATTTT

size: NA
length: 15
D: NA
V: TRBV11-2
J: TRBJ1-4
CDR3: CASSLFGGFDEKLFF
DNA: TGTGCCAGCAGCTTATTCGGCGGGTTTGATGAAAAACTGTTTTTT

size: NA
length: 15
D: NA
V: TRBV5-1
J: TRBJ2-7
CDR3: CASSVGVAANYEQYF
DNA: TGCGCCAGCAGCGTCGGGGTGGCAGCTAACTACGAGCAGTACTTC

size: NA
length: 15
D: NA
V: TRBV19
J: TRBJ1-5
CDR3: CASIPRGLSNQPQHF
DNA: TGTGCCAGTATTCCTAGGGGTCTGAGCAATCAGCCCCAGCATTTT

size: NA
length: 16
D: NA
V: TRBV4-3
J: TRBJ1-1
CDR3: CASSQGARRLNTEAFF
DNA: TGCGCCAGCAGCCAAGGGGCTCGCAGACTGAACACTGAAGCTTTCTTT

size: NA
length: 14
D: NA
V: TRBV5-6
J: TRBJ2-7
CDR3: CASSLFQAFYEQYF
DNA: TGTGCCAGCAGCTTGTTCCAGGCGTTCTACGAGCAGTACTTC

size: NA
length: 16
D: NA
V: TRBV7-2
J: TRBJ1-5
CDR3: CASSLYGAGNNQPQHF
DNA: TGTGCCAGCAGCTTATATGGGGCAGGAAATAATCAGCCCCAGCATTTT

size: NA
length: 17
D: TRBD2
V: TRBV5-1
J: TRBJ2-3
CDR3: CASSLETPGGGTDTQYF
DNA: TGCGCCAGCAGCTTGGAAACACCGGGGGGGGGCACAGATACGCAGTATTTT

size: NA
length: 14
D: TRBD2
V: TRBV7-7
J: TRBJ2-3
CDR3: CASSPQAGEDTQYF
DNA: TGTGCTAGCTCCCCCCAAGCGGGAGAGGATACGCAGTATTTT

size: once
length: 17
D: TRBD1
V: TRBV28
J: TRBJ1-3
CDR3: CASSNARGTGSGNTIYF
DNA: TGTGCCAGCAGCAATGCGAGAGGGACAGGCTCTGGAAACACCATATATTTT

size: NA
length: 14
D: NA
V: TRBV7-3
J: TRBJ2-7
CDR3: CASSPRGTGYEQYF
DNA: TGTGCCAGCAGCCCCAGGGGTACGGGCTACGAGCAGTACTTC

size: few
length: 15
D: TRBD1
V: TRBV5-4
J: TRBJ1-1
CDR3: CASSPDRGLGTEAFF
DNA: TGTGCCAGCAGCCCGGACAGGGGCCTCGGAACTGAAGCTTTCTTT

size: NA
length: 13
D: NA
V: TRBV29-1
J: TRBJ2-7
CDR3: CSVGDMRVGEQYF
DNA: TGCAGCGTTGGGGACATGAGGGTTGGTGAGCAGTACTTC

size: NA
length: 15
D: NA
V: TRBV15
J: TRBJ1-5
CDR3: CATSREVRVLQPQHF
DNA: TGTGCCACCAGCAGAGAGGTACGGGTTTTACAGCCCCAGCATTTT

size: NA
length: 13
D: NA
V: TRBV5-1
J: TRBJ1-2
CDR3: CASSLGTEAGYTF
DNA: TGCGCCAGCAGCTTGGGGACAGAAGCTGGCTACACCTTC

size: NA
length: 13
D: NA
V: TRBV10-3
J: TRBJ2-7
CDR3: CAISESQGHEQYF
DNA: TGTGCCATCAGTGAGTCTCAAGGGCACGAGCAGTACTTC

size: NA
length: 11
D: NA
V: TRBV4-1
J: TRBJ2-7
CDR3: CASSQEGEQYF
DNA: TGCGCCAGCAGCCAAGAGGGAGAGCAGTACTTC

size: NA
length: 13
D: NA
V: TRBV28
J: TRBJ2-1
CDR3: CASSPQTDPEQFF
DNA: TGTGCCAGCAGCCCTCAGACAGACCCTGAGCAGTTCTTC

size: NA
length: 15
D: NA
V: TRBV27
J: TRBJ2-5
CDR3: CASSLSVHYQETQYF
DNA: TGTGCCAGCAGTTTATCAGTACACTACCAAGAGACCCAGTACTTC

size: NA
length: 15
D: NA
V: TRBV4-3
J: TRBJ2-3
CDR3: CASSEGSSHRDTQYF
DNA: TGCGCCAGCAGTGAGGGGAGCAGCCATCGAGATACGCAGTATTTT